This T cell receptor beta chain derives from a study of blood T cells in healthy people across ages. Sample-barcoded 5' priming and a J-beta primer mix drove a second PCR of about 6 to 12 cycles. Each CDR3 protein gets one entry after TCRdb re-called the 5' RACE reads with MiXCR. The table shows approximately 800,000 distinct CDR3 sequences, with 25% occurring only once. The sample providers were healthy Caucasian people from Russia, aged roughly 6 to 95. Trimming left V 5 bases short and J 10 bases short, with 8 bases between. CDR3 length equals 11 residues. Germline V CDR1 and CDR2: SEHNR, FQNEAQ (reference sequence). These data also featured in a second study, about T cells of mothers and their children.

The receptor comes from a boy under 18 in good health. V is TRBV7-9 and J is TRBJ1-4; a possible D gene is TRBD1 (5 bases). The source material was blood. The CDR3, as DNA: TGTGCCAGCAGCACGGACATAAAACTGTTTTTT. Protein sequence: CASSTDIKLFF.